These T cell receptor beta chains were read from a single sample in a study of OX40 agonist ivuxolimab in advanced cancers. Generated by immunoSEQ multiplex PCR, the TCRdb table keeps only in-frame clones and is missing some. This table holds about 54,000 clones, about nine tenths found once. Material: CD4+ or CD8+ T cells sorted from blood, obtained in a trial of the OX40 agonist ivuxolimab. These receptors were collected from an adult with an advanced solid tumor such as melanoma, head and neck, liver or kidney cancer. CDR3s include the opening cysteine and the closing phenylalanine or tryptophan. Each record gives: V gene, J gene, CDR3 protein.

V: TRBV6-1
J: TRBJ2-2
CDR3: CASSEEGWYVTGELFF

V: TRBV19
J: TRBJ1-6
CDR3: CASSINEGSDSPLHF

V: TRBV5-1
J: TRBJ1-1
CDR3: CASSLRGATEAFF

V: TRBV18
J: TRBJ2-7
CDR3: CASSKLTGGPGEQYF

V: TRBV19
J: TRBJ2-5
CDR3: CASRLTAAGTQYF

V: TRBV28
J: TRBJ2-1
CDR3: CASTRLATYNEQFF

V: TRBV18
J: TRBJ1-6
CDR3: CASSPNRAGANSPLHF

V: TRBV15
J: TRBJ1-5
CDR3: CATTLELGNQPQHF

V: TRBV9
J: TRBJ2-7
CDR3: CASSPRAGWSEQYF

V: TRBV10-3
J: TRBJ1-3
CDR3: CASTRGAGSGNTIYF

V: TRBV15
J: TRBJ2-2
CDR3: CATSRSGLGELFF

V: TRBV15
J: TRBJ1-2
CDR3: CATSRDYMTGGGYTF

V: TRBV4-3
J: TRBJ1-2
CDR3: CASSHPDRAYGYTF

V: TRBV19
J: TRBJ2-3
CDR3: CASRRSGTSTDTQYF

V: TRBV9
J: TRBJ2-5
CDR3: CASSVARGFETQYF

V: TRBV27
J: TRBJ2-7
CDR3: CASSAPGGEGSYEQYF

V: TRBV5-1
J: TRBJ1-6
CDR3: CASSLEVESPLHF

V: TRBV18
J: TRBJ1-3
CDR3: CASSPRTGVFGNTIYF

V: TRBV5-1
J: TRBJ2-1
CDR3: CAREIRESSYNEQFF

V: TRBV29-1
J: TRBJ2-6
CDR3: CSVGMSTGANVLTF

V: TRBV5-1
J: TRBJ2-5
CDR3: CASSLSTGFRETQYF

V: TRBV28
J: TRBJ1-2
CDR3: CASSLGHVGLYGYTF

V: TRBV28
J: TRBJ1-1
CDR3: CASSLAGEAFF

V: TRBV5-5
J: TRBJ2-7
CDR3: CASSSYYEQYF

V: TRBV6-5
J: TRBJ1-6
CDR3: CASSYSAGRVNSPLHF

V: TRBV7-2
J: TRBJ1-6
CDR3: CASSLAGTELNSPLHF

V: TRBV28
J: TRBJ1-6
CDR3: CASRRQGPDPMVGSYNSPLHF

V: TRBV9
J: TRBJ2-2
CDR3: CASSVGATRGITGELFF

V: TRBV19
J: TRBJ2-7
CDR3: CASSPRVGPATSYEQYF